This T cell receptor beta chain was sequenced for a study of CD8+CD57+ T cells in acquired aplastic anemia. Study-wide findings and caveats: The number of CD8+ CDR3 sequences shared by patients and controls was fewer than 35.

It was patients with CD8+CD57+ cell expansion by flow cytometry who were chosen for sequencing. Every patient presented with severe acquired aplastic anemia. A remark on this clonotype: Its target is unknown.

The length of the CDR3 is 14 residues. The germline gives CDR1 SNHLY, CDR2 FYNNEI. Trimming at V came to 2 bases and at J to 4 bases, leaving 3 bases not matched to a gene. Profiling that covered TCR beta VDJ and CDR3 relied on genomic DNA as its template. TCRdb passed the reads through MiXCR, listing each CDR3 protein once. This table has about 190,000 distinct CDR3 sequences, roughly half appearing once. J is TRBJ2-7 and V is TRBV2, with 9 bases lining up with TRBD2. Sequencing used sorted CD4+, CD8+, or CD8+CD57+ T cells (not recorded which) from PBMCs. The receptor comes from a human donor with aplastic anemia. The CDR3 DNA is TGTGCCAGCAGTGAACGGACTAGCGATTACGAGCAGTACTTC. Translating it yields CASSERTSDYEQYF.